This TCR beta chain was captured by sequencing in a study of cytomegalovirus exposure and HLA in healthy donors. Notes on this clone: Antigen unknown.

There were likely unrecorded immune exposures, though donors were nominally healthy when sampled. A multiplex PCR was run with 60 Vbeta primers and 13 Jbeta primers. Only in-frame clones appear in the TCRdb table, and some are missing; sequencing was by immunoSEQ multiplex PCR. This sample has about 52,000 clones, with 72% found just once. J was trimmed by 3 bases and V by 3 bases; bases with no gene match: 5. The length of the CDR3 is 15 residues. Germline V gene data show CDR1 as MNHNS and CDR2 as SASEGT. General observations from the study: Clonal expansion, a later analysis showed, was greater in HLA-associated TCR beta chains than in equally common others. A later analysis reportedly found fewer N-insertions in an Asian-associated ancestry cluster than the approximately 700-donor mean. HLA alleles were associated with 15,000 to 20,000 TCR beta sequences in a later analysis at 0.05 false discovery rate.

The chain is built from TRBV6-1 and TRBJ1-3, with 7 positions matching TRBD1. What was sequenced was PBMCs. The TCR was taken from a woman aged 50 to 65 in good health and CMV-seronegative. The CDR3 region has the DNA TGTGCCAGCAGTGAGCCTAGACAGGGTGGAAACACCATATATTTT. It encodes CASSEPRQGGNTIYF.